Reported below is one TCR beta chain. Its antigen remains unidentified. Within one base of it there is no much larger clone, and no base qualities were kept. Within the sample, other DNA sequences also encode this same CDR3. The CDR3 goes from the cysteine to the phenylalanine over 11 residues. The retained sequence is limited to the CDR3, 33 bases, with the frame set at the first base. The germline V gene encodes CDR1 DFQATT and CDR2 SNEGSKA (reference sequence). The germline ends are 3 bases apart after V is trimmed by 4 bases and J by 0 bases. Healthy HIV-negative adults with no recently reported acute infections or vaccinations were included as donors. Only Caucasian adults living in Nashville, Tennessee, USA were represented among the donors. CD4+ T cells were enriched by magnetic negative selection; naive cells were then positively selected on CD45RA, and the negative fraction formed the memory subset. Blood was obtained by leukapheresis, after which PBMCs were separated by Ficoll-Histopaque density gradient centrifugation and cryopreserved in liquid nitrogen vapor phase. Analytical flow cytometry was used to check the purity and quantity of each magnetically sorted T cell population. Genomic DNA was isolated from each sorted fraction and quantified by UV absorbance on a Nanodrop 2000c.

This record comes from a study of shared clonotypes between healthy human individuals (dated by TCRdb to the early 2020s). As for the study more broadly: Three men and a couple of women, aged 18 to 49 years, made up the cohort. For each donor, CD4 naive and CD4 memory were each given three plates, CD8 naive was given two plates, and CD8 memory was given one plate. The study deeply sequenced blood TCR repertoires of about 5 healthy adults to estimate repertoire size and the extent of clonotype sharing between individuals. Libraries were prepared and TCR repertoires were sequenced by different laboratories using diverse techniques, in order to increase sequencing depth and limit assay-specific biases. Per donor, leukapheresis produced somewhere between about 0.9 and 9.5 billion PBMCs. What the authors observed across the whole study: Naive subsets generally had larger estimated clonotype richness than memory subsets did. Only blood was sampled, and tissue TCR repertoires likely differ from those in blood. Pairwise subsampling led to the expectation that sequencing depth would affect the degree of clonotype sharing among donors. Clonotypes shared by all four sorted-subset donors showed higher generation probabilities than non-shared clonotypes. Across a few donors, roughly 5% of naive CD4, approximately 4% of naive CD8, under 2.5% of memory CD4, and around 0.4% of memory CD8 clonotypes were shared. The genetic and exposure-history diversity represented was limited by the small number of donors. Even with the large sequencing depth, rarefaction of the sorted-subset datasets indicated that sequencing was incomplete.

Using the deep immunoSEQ assay, multiplex PCR amplified TCR CDR3 regions from genomic DNA. Extracted genomic DNA from each cell subset was spread evenly across all wells of several immunoSEQ 96-well plates, with each plate serving as a replicate. For sorted subsets, 200 to 250 ng genomic DNA, equal to 25,000 to 35,000 T cell genomes, was loaded into each replicate PCR. Purified libraries were measured with a Qubit 3.0 fluorometer, size-checked on a Bioanalyzer 2100, and measured again with the KAPA Library Quantification kit. Every immunoSEQ 96-well plate was sequenced on a dedicated single-read 150-cycle Illumina NextSeq 550 flow cell. The original pipeline was this. Because the immunoSEQ output held only junctional sequences and lacked quality scores, the filtering could not match the filtering applied to full-length reads. Sequences were annotated with PyIR, a Python wrapper for IgBLAST v1.9, using IMGT germline references to assign V/J genes and CDR3. Reads were filtered out if the reads had weak V/J assignments (E-value above 1e-6), no CDR3, stop codons, out-of-frame junctions, or ambiguous translated residues. V3J clonotypes were defined as sequences sharing an identical inferred V gene, J gene, and CDR3 amino acid sequence. Percentage overlap between repertoires was computed as shared unique clonotypes divided by the size of the smaller repertoire. RTK rarefaction, the Chao1 estimator, and Recon v2.1 estimates of unobserved clonotypes were used to assess repertoire richness. For all TCRbeta clonotypes obtained by the gDNA method from a few donors, generation probabilities were computed with OLGA. TCRdb obtained this table from immuneACCESS and retained in-frame rearrangements with V and J assigned. These tables miss some clones; where compared with another copy, unresolved V genes account for less than half of the shortfall, and the remainder is unexplained. D and trimming come from the DNA, and the V and J calls and clone size come from that table. In this sample the table shows more than 1.2 million clones, around 98.5% of which occur a single time. The leading ten clones occupy under 0.45% of the sample.

Sequencing was carried out using naive CD4+ T cells sorted from blood. The cell subset or site label, as the study defines it: CD45RA+ positively selected. In this chain, TRBV20-1 is recombined with TRBJ2-5, with the D segment identity uncertain. The sequence was collected from a man aged 30-40 years in good health. The base sequence is TGCAGTGCTATTAACCAAGAGACCCAGTACTTC. It specifies CSAINQETQYF.